Only one count was recorded for the clone carrying this T cell receptor beta chain. Its antigen is currently unknown. TCRdb's table, derived via immunoSEQ multiplex PCR, lists solely in-frame clones and lacks some. The top ten hold around 12% of the sample, which has about 490,000 clones, around 80% seen once. The data derive from a study of shared clonotypes between healthy human individuals. Notes on the study in general: In having few donors, the study represented limited genetic and exposure-history diversity.

This TCR came from a woman in her thirties or forties in good health. Some clones in this sample may be carry-over from other donors' samples. The sequencing input was PBMCs.

In DNA form, the CDR3 reads TGTGCCAGCAGCTTAAGTCGTGGTCAGGGGGGATCCGAGCAGTACTTC. Its translation is CASSLSRGQGGSEQYF. The chain is built from TRBV7-2 and TRBJ2-7; a possible D gene is TRBD1 (7 bases). Looked up from germline, CDR1 is SGHTA and CDR2 is FQGNSA. V lost 2 bases to trimming and J lost 6 bases, with 20 bases between them. The CDR3 is made up of 16 amino acids.